This T cell receptor (beta chain) is from a study of T cell repertoires in cytomegalovirus infection. TCRdb re-analysed the reads in MiXCR, keeping a single row per CDR3 protein. The sample contains around 320,000 distinct CDR3 sequences, approximately 9.5% of which appear only once. Trimming took off 5 bases at V and 9 bases at J, with 26 bases between the two ends. This CDR3 is 17 amino acids long. Per germline, CDR1 SGHVS and CDR2 FQNEAQ. The sample holds many counts of this clonotype. The sequence came from a human donor in good health (CMV status not recorded). Some clones in this sample may be carry-over from other donors' samples. The V and J genes are TRBV7-8 and TRBJ2-1; D not certain. The material sequenced was PBMCs. The CDR3 sequence is CASSPRRMTLLSSEQFF. CDR3 sequence (DNA): TGTGCCAGCAGCCCGCGCCGAATGACTTTATTATCCAGTGAGCAGTTCTTC.